What follows is one T cell receptor (beta chain) and its context. Its antigen remains unknown. This entry is derived from a study of cytomegalovirus exposure and HLA in healthy donors. General study findings and limits: The authors later linked a missense DCLRE1C variant to TCR beta V- and J-gene trimming. Donors were assumed by presence/absence analyses to have roughly uniform sequencing depth. From TCR beta sequences, most subjects' HLA-A and HLA-B alleles were reportedly predicted accurately.

The PCR used 60 Vbeta and 13 Jbeta primers. Some clones are missing from TCRdb's copy, which holds only in-frame ones; the method was immunoSEQ multiplex PCR. The sample records over 70,000 clones, less than 80% being singletons. Germline V gives CDR1 SGHTS, CDR2 YDEGEE. The trim removed 2 bases at V and 4 bases at J, leaving 3 bases unmatched. This CDR3 comprises 14 residues. This TCR came from a male donor in good health and CMV-seronegative. Sample: PBMCs. The chain uses TRBV5-8 and TRBJ1-2, with 9 bases matching TRBD1. The chain's CDR3 is CASSLPGQGYGYTF. CDR3 sequence (DNA): TGTGCCAGCAGCTTACCGGGACAGGGCTATGGCTACACCTTC.